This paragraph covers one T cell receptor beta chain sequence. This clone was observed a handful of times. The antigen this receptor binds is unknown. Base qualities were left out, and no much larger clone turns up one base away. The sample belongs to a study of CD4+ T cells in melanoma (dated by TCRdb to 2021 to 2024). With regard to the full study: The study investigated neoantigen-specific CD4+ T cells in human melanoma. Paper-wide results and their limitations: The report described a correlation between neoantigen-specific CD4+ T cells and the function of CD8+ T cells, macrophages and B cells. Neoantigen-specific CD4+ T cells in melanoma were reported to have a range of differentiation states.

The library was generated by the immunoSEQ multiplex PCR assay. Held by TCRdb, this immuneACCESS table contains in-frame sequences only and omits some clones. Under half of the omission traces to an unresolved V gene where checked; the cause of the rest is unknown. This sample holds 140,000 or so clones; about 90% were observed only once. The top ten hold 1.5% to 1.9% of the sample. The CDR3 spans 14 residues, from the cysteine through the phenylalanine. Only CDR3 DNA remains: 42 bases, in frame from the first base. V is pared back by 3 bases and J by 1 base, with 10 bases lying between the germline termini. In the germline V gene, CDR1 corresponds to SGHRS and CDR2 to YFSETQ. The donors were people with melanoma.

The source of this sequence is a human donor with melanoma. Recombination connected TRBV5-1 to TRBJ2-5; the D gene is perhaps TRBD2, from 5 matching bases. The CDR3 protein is CASSSGNTQETQYF. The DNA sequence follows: TGCGCCAGCAGCTCGGGAAATACCCAAGAGACCCAGTACTTC.